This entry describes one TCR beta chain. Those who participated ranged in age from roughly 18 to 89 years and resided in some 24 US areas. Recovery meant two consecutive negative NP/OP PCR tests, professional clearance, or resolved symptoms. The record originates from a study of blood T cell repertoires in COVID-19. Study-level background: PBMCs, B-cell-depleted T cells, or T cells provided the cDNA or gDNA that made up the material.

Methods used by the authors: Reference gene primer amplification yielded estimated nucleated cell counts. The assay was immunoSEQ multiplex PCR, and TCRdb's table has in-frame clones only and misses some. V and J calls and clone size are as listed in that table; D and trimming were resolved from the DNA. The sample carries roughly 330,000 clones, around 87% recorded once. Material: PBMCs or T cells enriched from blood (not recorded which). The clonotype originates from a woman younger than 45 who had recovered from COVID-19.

The CDR3 sequence: CASRTGTGSIYGYTF. The DNA of the CDR3 is TGCGCCAGCAGGACCGGGACAGGGTCTATCTATGGCTACACCTTC. This chain links TRBV5-1 with TRBJ1-2; 9 nucleotides match TRBD1. CDR3 length: 15 residues. Unmatched junction bases numbered 9, after V lost 5 bases and J lost 4 bases. Germline CDR1 SGHRS, CDR2 YFSETQ.